What follows is one T cell receptor beta chain and its context. The sample is drawn from a study of blood T cell repertoires in COVID-19. Study as a whole: Specimens from acute and convalescent COVID-19 originated in the United States, Italy and Spain. T cells, B-cell-depleted T cells, or PBMCs supplied cDNA or gDNA.

This CDR3 contains 14 residues. CDR1 is MGHRA, CDR2 YSYEKL, per germline. Trimming pared 1 base from V and 3 bases from J, leaving 9 bases between. In the original workflow: Reference gene primer amplification in the assay estimated nucleated cell counts. Method: immunoSEQ multiplex PCR; TCRdb's copy keeps in-frame clones and lacks some. Clone size and V and J calls were adopted from that table, with D and trimming inferred from the DNA. The data hold approximately 280,000 clones, with around 86% observed a single time. This TCR was recovered from a woman aged 25 to 39 who had recovered from COVID-19. The chain links TRBV4-1 to TRBJ1-1, with D perhaps matching TRBD1 (6 bases). The sequencing sample was made of peripheral blood. CDR3 residues: CASSQVQGYTEAFF. In nucleotides, the CDR3 is TGCGCCAGCAGCCAAGTACAGGGATACACTGAAGCTTTCTTT.